The 5 T cell receptor beta chains in this list originate from one sample, sequenced in a study of PD-1 blockade in classical Hodgkin lymphoma. Here immunoSEQ multiplex PCR was the method, and the copy in TCRdb shows in-frame clones only, minus some. The repertoire holds about 27,000 clones, with 72% as singletons. Time point specified: cycle 4 day 1 (C4D1), after six to seven weeks of nivolumab. Every one of the patients relapsed after autologous stem cell transplantation (brentuximab vedotin exposure was variable). The sample was peripheral blood mononuclear cells (PBMCs), taken before the fourth cycle of nivolumab. These receptors were obtained from a human donor with classical Hodgkin lymphoma.

V and J are TRBV7-9 and TRBJ2-1; 12 bases map to TRBD2. This CDR3 has 17 amino acids. Losses at the gene ends were 5 bases for V and 8 bases for J; bases not matched to a gene: 13. Germline loops: CDR1 SEHNR, CDR2 FQNEAQ (reference sequence). CDR3 sequence: CASSPPLAGGPGYEQFF. In DNA form, the CDR3 reads TGTGCCAGCAGCCCCCCCCTAGCGGGAGGGCCAGGGTATGAGCAGTTCTTC.

The rearrangement joins TRBV30 to TRBJ1-5, with D possibly TRBD1 on 5 matching bases. Germline V gene lookup returns CDR1 GTSNPN and CDR2 SVGIG (reference sequence). CDR3 size: 13 residues. The V gene lost 0 bases and the J gene lost 6 bases, with 9 bases spanning the gap. In nucleotides, the CDR3 is TGTGCCTGGAGTGTACTTAGGGGTCAGCCCCAGCATTTT. It yields the protein CAWSVLRGQPQHF. The full variable domain, with the rest looked up from reference TRBV30 and TRBJ1-5, is SQTIHQWPATLVQPVGSPLSLECTVEGTSNPNLYWYRQAAGRGLQLLFYSVGIGQISSEVPQNLSASRPQDRQFILSSKKLLLSDSGFYLCAWSVLRGQPQHFGDGTRLSIL.

The chain carries TRBV6-6 and TRBJ2-2, with D possibly matching TRBD2 (7 bases). Germline loops: CDR1 MNHNY, CDR2 SVGAGI (reference sequence). Between the trimmed V and J ends, which lost 6 bases and 6 bases, there was a span of 11 bases. The CDR3 runs to 13 residues. CDR3: CASRGGAPGELFF. The CDR3 DNA follows: TGTGCCAGCAGGGGGGGGGCCCCCGGGGAGCTGTTTTTT.

The chain links TRBV5-1 to TRBJ2-7; TRBD1 or TRBD2 may be the D gene (6 bases each). CDR1 and CDR2 from the germline V gene are SGHRS and YFSETQ. This CDR3 has 15 amino acids. V lost 5 bases, J lost 1 base, and 16 bases lay in between. The CDR3 coding sequence is TGCGCCAGCAGACCTGATACGGGGGCATCCTACGAGCAGTACTTC. It specifies CASRPDTGASYEQYF.

The rearrangement uses TRBV28 and TRBJ1-6; tentative D call: TRBD1 (5 bases). The CDR3 consists of 14 residues. Trimming took off 2 bases at V and 6 bases at J, with 8 bases between the two ends. CDR1 is MDHEN, CDR2 SYDVKM, per germline. The CDR3 region is CASSLNRINSPLHF. In DNA, the CDR3 is TGTGCCAGCAGTTTAAACAGGATTAATTCACCCCTCCACTTT.